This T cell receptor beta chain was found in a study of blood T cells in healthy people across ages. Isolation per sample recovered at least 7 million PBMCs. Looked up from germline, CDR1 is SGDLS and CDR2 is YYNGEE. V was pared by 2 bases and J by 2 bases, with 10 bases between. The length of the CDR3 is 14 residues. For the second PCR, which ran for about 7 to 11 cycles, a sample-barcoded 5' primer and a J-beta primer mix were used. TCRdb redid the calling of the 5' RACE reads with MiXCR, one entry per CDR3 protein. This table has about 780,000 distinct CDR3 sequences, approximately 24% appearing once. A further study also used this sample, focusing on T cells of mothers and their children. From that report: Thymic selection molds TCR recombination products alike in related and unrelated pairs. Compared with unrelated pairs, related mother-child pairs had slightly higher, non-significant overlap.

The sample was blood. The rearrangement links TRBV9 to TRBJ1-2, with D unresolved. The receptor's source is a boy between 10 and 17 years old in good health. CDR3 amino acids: CASSVGPRNYGYTF. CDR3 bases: TGTGCCAGCAGCGTCGGGCCGAGGAACTATGGCTACACCTTC.